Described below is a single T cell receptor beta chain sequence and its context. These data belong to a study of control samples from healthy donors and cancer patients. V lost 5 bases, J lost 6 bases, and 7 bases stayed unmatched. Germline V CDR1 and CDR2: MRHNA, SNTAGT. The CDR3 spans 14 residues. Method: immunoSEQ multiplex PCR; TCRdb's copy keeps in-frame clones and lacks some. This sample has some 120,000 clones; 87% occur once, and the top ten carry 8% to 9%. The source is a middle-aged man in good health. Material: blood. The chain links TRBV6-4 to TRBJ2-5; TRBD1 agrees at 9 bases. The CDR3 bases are TGTGCCAGCAGTTCGGACAGGGGCGCGAAGACCCAGTACTTC. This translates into CASSSDRGAKTQYF.